These T cell receptor beta chains were read from a single sample in a study of vaccination effects on CD4 cells after COVID-19. For these receptors, no antigen is known. The method was immunoSEQ multiplex PCR; TCRdb's version includes in-frame clones alone and lacks a portion of them. The data show some 61,000 clones, with about 80% seen just once and about 0.91% held by the top ten. Material: CD4+ T cells from PBMCs cultured with HCoV-OC43 spike peptides, obtained after COVID-19 vaccination. Receptors originate from a human donor who received a COVID-19 vaccine. The CDR3 runs from the conserved cysteine through the conserved F or W. Expanded clones are given a class, and other clones once, few, many or no size at all.

J: TRBJ1-1; size: .; V: TRBV2; CDR3: CASSVQGTNTEAFF
J: TRBJ2-1; size: few; V: TRBV12-3/TRBV12-4; CDR3: CASSKGQGYEQFF
J: TRBJ2-5; size: .; V: TRBV29-1; CDR3: CSPGSGEGETQYF
J: TRBJ1-5; size: .; V: TRBV6-5; CDR3: CASTPNPGFYQPQHF
J: TRBJ2-3; size: .; V: TRBV7-2; CDR3: CASSFRSVGDTQYF
J: TRBJ2-4; size: once; V: TRBV7-8; CDR3: CASLEGRLLAKNIQYF
J: TRBJ2-2; size: once; V: TRBV6-6; CDR3: CASSYSSAGIGELFF
J: TRBJ2-5; size: .; V: TRBV12-5; CDR3: CASGLAQGGVGETQYF
J: TRBJ1-2; size: .; V: TRBV19; CDR3: CASYGTHNGYTF
J: TRBJ2-1; size: .; V: TRBV7-8; CDR3: CASSLSPGPLRGNEQFF
J: TRBJ2-2; size: .; V: TRBV24-1; CDR3: CATSDQGSNTGELFF
J: TRBJ2-3; size: .; V: TRBV20-1; CDR3: CSASWGTDTQYF
J: TRBJ1-4; size: once; V: TRBV10-3; CDR3: CAIRGTAIHEKLFF
J: TRBJ2-2; size: once; V: TRBV5-4; CDR3: CASSLGGAGELFF
J: TRBJ2-1; size: .; V: TRBV9; CDR3: CASSRTAGSYNEQFF
J: TRBJ1-2; size: .; V: TRBV19; CDR3: CASSIKTRDAGHYGYTF
J: TRBJ1-5; size: .; V: TRBV5-6; CDR3: CASSWGGQGYQPQHF
J: TRBJ1-5; size: few; V: TRBV12-5; CDR3: CASGLVKDGEQVNQPQHF
J: TRBJ1-1; size: .; V: TRBV9; CDR3: CASSRQGTNTEAFF
J: TRBJ1-1; size: .; V: TRBV7-3; CDR3: CASSLQGADTEAFF
J: TRBJ1-2; size: few; V: TRBV28; CDR3: CASERTDYGYTF
J: TRBJ1-2; size: few; V: TRBV27; CDR3: CASSPMALYNYGYTF
J: TRBJ1-6; size: .; V: TRBV11-2; CDR3: CASSLDRNSPLHF
J: TRBJ1-1; size: .; V: TRBV30; CDR3: CAWSGQTNTEAFF
J: TRBJ2-5; size: .; V: TRBV5-4; CDR3: CASSLTGTGIETQYF
J: TRBJ2-3; size: .; V: TRBV11-3; CDR3: CASSLSQAASTDTQYF
J: TRBJ2-2; size: .; V: TRBV7-2; CDR3: CASSLGGLNTGELFF
J: TRBJ1-3; size: .; V: TRBV7-8; CDR3: CASSPPDTGGNTIYF
J: TRBJ2-2; size: .; V: TRBV7-3; CDR3: CASSLRGAGGPGELFF
J: TRBJ2-1; size: .; V: TRBV5-1; CDR3: CASSLAPVSYNEQFF
J: TRBJ1-2; size: .; V: TRBV19; CDR3: CASSDNGRHGYTF
J: TRBJ2-2; size: .; V: TRBV5-1; CDR3: CASDHLGQGINTGELFF
J: TRBJ1-1; size: .; V: TRBV19; CDR3: CASNLDRPNTEAFF
J: TRBJ1-1; size: .; V: TRBV2; CDR3: CATKQGTLAEAFF
J: TRBJ2-3; size: .; V: TRBV5-4; CDR3: CASSPRASGTDTQYF
J: TRBJ1-5; size: .; V: TRBV6-1; CDR3: CASSEAPRGGQPQHF
J: TRBJ2-5; size: .; V: TRBV5-1; CDR3: CASSKSLQETQYF
J: TRBJ1-6; size: .; V: TRBV5-8; CDR3: CASNRQTASNSPLHF
J: TRBJ1-3; size: few; V: TRBV19; CDR3: CASSPPGQGNTIYF
J: TRBJ2-2; size: .; V: TRBV5-1; CDR3: CASSLAAGTNTGELFF